This is a list of T cell receptor beta chains from one sample in a study of blood T cell repertoires in COVID-19. Using immunoSEQ multiplex PCR, the repertoire was profiled, and TCRdb retains in-frame clones only, with some absent. The sample yields approximately 200,000 clones, roughly 87% seen once. Sequences were obtained from PBMCs or T cells enriched from blood (not recorded which). The source is a woman aged 40 to 49 with acute COVID-19. Each CDR3 is given with its conserved first and last residue. D genes are given only for firm matches. Clone size is not always given. Where it is, it says once, few, many or a class for expanded clones.

d_gene: .
len: 15
abundance: once
j_gene: TRBJ2-1
v_gene: TRBV11-2
CDR3nt: TGTGCCAGCAGCTTGTCGGACTCTACCTACAATGAGCAGTTCTTC
CDR3aa: CASSLSDSTYNEQFF

d_gene: TRBD1
len: 14
abundance: .
j_gene: TRBJ1-6
v_gene: TRBV6-5
CDR3nt: TGTGCCAGCAGCTACAGGGGGAATAATTCACCCCTCCACTTT
CDR3aa: CASSYRGNNSPLHF

d_gene: .
len: 14
abundance: once
j_gene: TRBJ1-1
v_gene: TRBV6-5
CDR3nt: TGTGCCAGCAGTTTACAGGGCATGAACACTGAAGCTTTCTTT
CDR3aa: CASSLQGMNTEAFF

d_gene: TRBD1
len: 16
abundance: .
j_gene: TRBJ2-3
v_gene: TRBV23-1
CDR3nt: TGCGCCAGCAGTCATCCCGGGACAGGGGGCGCAGATACGCAGTATTTT
CDR3aa: CASSHPGTGGADTQYF

d_gene: TRBD1
len: 15
abundance: .
j_gene: TRBJ1-2
v_gene: TRBV2
CDR3nt: TGTGCCAGGAGCCGGACAGGGCGAGGGGATGCGGGCTACACCTTC
CDR3aa: CARSRTGRGDAGYTF

d_gene: TRBD1
len: 15
abundance: .
j_gene: TRBJ1-5
v_gene: TRBV19
CDR3nt: TGTGCCAGTAGGGTGACAGGGGGCGGTGGTCAGCCCCAGCATTTT
CDR3aa: CASRVTGGGGQPQHF

d_gene: .
len: 15
abundance: once
j_gene: TRBJ1-2
v_gene: TRBV28
CDR3nt: TGTGCCAGCAGTTTTCCCAGGCCCACTAACTATGGCTACACCTTC
CDR3aa: CASSFPRPTNYGYTF

d_gene: TRBD2
len: 15
abundance: few
j_gene: TRBJ2-1
v_gene: TRBV11-2
CDR3nt: TGTGCCAGCAGTAACAGGCTAGCGGGAGTAGTTAGGAAGTTCTTC
CDR3aa: CASSNRLAGVVRKFF

d_gene: .
len: 14
abundance: .
j_gene: TRBJ1-3
v_gene: TRBV6-5
CDR3nt: TGTGCCAGGATCCCCACAGGGTTCGGAAACACCATATATTTT
CDR3aa: CARIPTGFGNTIYF

d_gene: .
len: 13
abundance: .
j_gene: TRBJ1-6
v_gene: TRBV30
CDR3nt: TGTGCCTGGATGGCCTCCTATAATTCACCCCTCCACTTT
CDR3aa: CAWMASYNSPLHF

d_gene: .
len: 14
abundance: .
j_gene: TRBJ2-3
v_gene: TRBV7-6
CDR3nt: TGTGCCAGCAGCATTAGCTACGGGGGAGATACGCAGTATTTT
CDR3aa: CASSISYGGDTQYF

d_gene: .
len: 15
abundance: .
j_gene: TRBJ2-3
v_gene: TRBV7-3
CDR3nt: TGTGCCAGCAGCAAGGGGGGGCTGGGCACAGATACGCAGTATTTT
CDR3aa: CASSKGGLGTDTQYF

d_gene: TRBD2
len: 16
abundance: .
j_gene: TRBJ2-3
v_gene: TRBV4-3
CDR3nt: TGCGCCAGCAGCCAAGATCTAGCGGCGAGCACAGATACGCAGTATTTT
CDR3aa: CASSQDLAASTDTQYF

d_gene: .
len: 15
abundance: .
j_gene: TRBJ2-2
v_gene: TRBV27
CDR3nt: TGTGCCAGCCGCCACCGGGGACAGAACACCGGGGAGCTGTTTTTT
CDR3aa: CASRHRGQNTGELFF

d_gene: .
len: 15
abundance: .
j_gene: TRBJ2-1
v_gene: TRBV28
CDR3nt: TGTGCCAGCAGTTTATACAGCAGCTCCTACAATGAGCAGTTCTTC
CDR3aa: CASSLYSSSYNEQFF

d_gene: .
len: 14
abundance: .
j_gene: TRBJ2-1
v_gene: TRBV5-6
CDR3nt: TGTGCCAGCAGTCCGGGACTGGCATCACATGAGCAGTTCTTC
CDR3aa: CASSPGLASHEQFF

d_gene: .
len: 13
abundance: .
j_gene: TRBJ1-1
v_gene: TRBV27
CDR3nt: TGTGCCAGCAGTTCTAATTTGAACACTGAAGCTTTCTTT
CDR3aa: CASSSNLNTEAFF

d_gene: TRBD1
len: 14
abundance: .
j_gene: TRBJ1-5
v_gene: TRBV29-1
CDR3nt: TGCAGCGTAGCCTACAGGGGGCGGGATCAGCCCCAGCATTTT
CDR3aa: CSVAYRGRDQPQHF

d_gene: TRBD2
len: 14
abundance: many
j_gene: TRBJ2-1
v_gene: TRBV6-5
CDR3nt: TGTGCCAGCAGACTAGCGGGGGGGAATAATGAGCAGTTCTTC
CDR3aa: CASRLAGGNNEQFF

d_gene: .
len: 13
abundance: .
j_gene: TRBJ2-3
v_gene: TRBV7-9
CDR3nt: TGTGCCAGCAGCTTAGAGGGGCCAGATACGCAGTATTTT
CDR3aa: CASSLEGPDTQYF

d_gene: .
len: 13
abundance: few
j_gene: TRBJ2-5
v_gene: TRBV18
CDR3nt: TGTGCCAGCTCGTTCGGAGGGGTCGAGACCCAGTACTTC
CDR3aa: CASSFGGVETQYF

d_gene: .
len: 18
abundance: once
j_gene: TRBJ2-2
v_gene: TRBV24-1
CDR3nt: TGTGCCACCTCAGCCCGTGCAATCAGGGGAAAGAACACCGGGGAGCTGTTTTTT
CDR3aa: CATSARAIRGKNTGELFF

d_gene: .
len: 15
abundance: .
j_gene: TRBJ1-6
v_gene: TRBV15
CDR3nt: TGTGCCACCAGCAGAGCGGGGGGGCTGTCTTCACCCCTCCACTTT
CDR3aa: CATSRAGGLSSPLHF

d_gene: .
len: 12
abundance: .
j_gene: TRBJ1-4
v_gene: TRBV14
CDR3nt: TGTGCCAGCAGCCACAGAGGCGAAAAACTGTTTTTT
CDR3aa: CASSHRGEKLFF

d_gene: .
len: 15
abundance: .
j_gene: TRBJ1-1
v_gene: TRBV7-2
CDR3nt: TGTGCCAGCAGCTTAGGCGGCATAAAGAACACTGAAGCTTTCTTT
CDR3aa: CASSLGGIKNTEAFF

d_gene: TRBD2
len: 15
abundance: .
j_gene: TRBJ2-5
v_gene: TRBV4-2
CDR3nt: TGTGCCAGCAGCCCTCGGACTAGCGGCAAAGAGACCCAGTACTTC
CDR3aa: CASSPRTSGKETQYF

d_gene: .
len: 16
abundance: .
j_gene: TRBJ2-3
v_gene: TRBV29-1
CDR3nt: TGCAGCGTGGGGGGTATTAGCGGTACTAGCACAGATACGCAGTATTTT
CDR3aa: CSVGGISGTSTDTQYF

d_gene: TRBD2
len: 12
abundance: .
j_gene: TRBJ2-1
v_gene: TRBV27
CDR3nt: TGTGCCACCGGGGGGAGGGGTGGTGAGCAGTTCTTC
CDR3aa: CATGGRGGEQFF

d_gene: .
len: 15
abundance: .
j_gene: TRBJ2-7
v_gene: TRBV6-2/TRBV6-3
CDR3nt: TGTGCCAGCAGTTCGTCGTTCCAGCGGGCCTACGAGCAGTACTTC
CDR3aa: CASSSSFQRAYEQYF

d_gene: .
len: 14
abundance: .
j_gene: TRBJ1-2
v_gene: TRBV6-5
CDR3nt: TGTGCCAGCAGCCTTGGGGCTTCTAACTATGGCTACACCTTC
CDR3aa: CASSLGASNYGYTF

d_gene: .
len: 15
abundance: .
j_gene: TRBJ1-1
v_gene: TRBV7-8
CDR3nt: TGTGCCAGTTGCAAAGAGGAGGGGATAAGCACTGAAGCTTTCTTT
CDR3aa: CASCKEEGISTEAFF

d_gene: .
len: 16
abundance: .
j_gene: TRBJ2-2
v_gene: TRBV6-5
CDR3nt: TGTGCCAGCAGTTACTCGAGGCGTACGAACACCGGGGAGCTGTTTTTT
CDR3aa: CASSYSRRTNTGELFF

d_gene: TRBD2
len: 18
abundance: few
j_gene: TRBJ2-1
v_gene: TRBV5-3
CDR3nt: TGTGCCAGAAAGAACGGGCTAGCGGGGGGTATCTCCTACAATGAGCAGTTCTTC
CDR3aa: CARKNGLAGGISYNEQFF

d_gene: TRBD1
len: 15
abundance: .
j_gene: TRBJ1-2
v_gene: TRBV14
CDR3nt: TGTGCCAGCAGCCGAGGACAGGGGCGCATGGGAGGCTACACCTTC
CDR3aa: CASSRGQGRMGGYTF

d_gene: TRBD1
len: 14
abundance: .
j_gene: TRBJ1-2
v_gene: TRBV18
CDR3nt: TGTGCCAGCTCACCACTCGACAGGGACTATGGCTACACCTTC
CDR3aa: CASSPLDRDYGYTF